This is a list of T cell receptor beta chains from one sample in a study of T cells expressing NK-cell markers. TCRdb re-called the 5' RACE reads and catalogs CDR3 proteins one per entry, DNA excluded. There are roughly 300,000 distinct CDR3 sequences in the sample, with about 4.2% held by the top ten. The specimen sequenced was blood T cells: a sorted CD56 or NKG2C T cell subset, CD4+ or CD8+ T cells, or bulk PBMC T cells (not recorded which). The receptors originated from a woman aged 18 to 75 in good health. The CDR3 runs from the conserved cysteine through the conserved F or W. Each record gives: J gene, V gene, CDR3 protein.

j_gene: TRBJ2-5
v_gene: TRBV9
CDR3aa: CASGGRGKETQYF

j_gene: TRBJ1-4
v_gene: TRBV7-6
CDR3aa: CASSSGTTGDEKLFF

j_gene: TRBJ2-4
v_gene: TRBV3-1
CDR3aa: CASSDFGQFKNIQYF

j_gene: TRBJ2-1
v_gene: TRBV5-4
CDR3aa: CASSLGGYSYNEQFF

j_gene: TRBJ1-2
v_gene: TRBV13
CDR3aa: CASSQATGNYGYTF

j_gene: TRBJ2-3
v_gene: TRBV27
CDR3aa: CASMARTGESTDTQYF

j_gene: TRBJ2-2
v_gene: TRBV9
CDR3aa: CASSHPRDTGELFF

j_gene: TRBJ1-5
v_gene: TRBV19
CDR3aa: CASVPGHYSNQPQHF

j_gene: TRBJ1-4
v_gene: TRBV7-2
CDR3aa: CASSLGAGSTNEKLFF

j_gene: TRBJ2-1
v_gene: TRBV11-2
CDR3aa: CASSLEPRQGANEQFF

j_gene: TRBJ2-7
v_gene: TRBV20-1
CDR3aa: CSAGDHRTYEQYF

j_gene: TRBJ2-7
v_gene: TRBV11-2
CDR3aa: CASSRQGYEQYF

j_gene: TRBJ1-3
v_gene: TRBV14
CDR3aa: CASSRYSGNTIYF

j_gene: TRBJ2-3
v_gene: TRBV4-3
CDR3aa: CASSQETPPDTQYF

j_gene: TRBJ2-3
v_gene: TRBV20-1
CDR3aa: CSAGSGSTDTQYF

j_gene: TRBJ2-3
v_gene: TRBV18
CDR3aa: CASSPLGSGTDTQYF

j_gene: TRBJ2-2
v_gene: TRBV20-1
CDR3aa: CSARWLGFGELFF

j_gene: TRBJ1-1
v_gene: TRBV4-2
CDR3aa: CASSQRRTEAFF

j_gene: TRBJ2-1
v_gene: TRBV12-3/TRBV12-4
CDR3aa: CASSLGEGVFF

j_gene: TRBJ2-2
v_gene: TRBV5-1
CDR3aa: CASSTWTSGRPNTGELFF

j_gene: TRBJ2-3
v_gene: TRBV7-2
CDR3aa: CASSPQGRQGKSDTQYF

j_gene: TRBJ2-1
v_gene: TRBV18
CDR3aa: CASSPETLSYNEQFF

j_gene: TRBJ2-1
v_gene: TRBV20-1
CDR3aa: CSANGLASSYNEQFF

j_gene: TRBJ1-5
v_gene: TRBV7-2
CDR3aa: CASSSILGQPQHF

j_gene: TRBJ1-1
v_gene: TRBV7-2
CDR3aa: CASSPRTGVEAFF

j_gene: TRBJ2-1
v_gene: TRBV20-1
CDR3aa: CSARGAVSYNEQFF

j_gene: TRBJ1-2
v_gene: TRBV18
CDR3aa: CASSPQENYGYTF

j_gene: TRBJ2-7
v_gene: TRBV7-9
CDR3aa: CASSSGLHYEQYF

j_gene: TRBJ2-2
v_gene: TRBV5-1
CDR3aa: CASSLEGGRMRTGELFF

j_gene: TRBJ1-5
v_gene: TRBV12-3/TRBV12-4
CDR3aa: CASSLEGGKQPQHF

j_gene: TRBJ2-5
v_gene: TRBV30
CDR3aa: CAWSEQETQYF

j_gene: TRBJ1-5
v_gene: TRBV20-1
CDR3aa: CSASQGGNQPQHF

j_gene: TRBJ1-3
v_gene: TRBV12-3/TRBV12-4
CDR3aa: CATFTGFGNTIYF

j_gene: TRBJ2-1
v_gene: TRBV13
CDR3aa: CASSPGLAFNEQFF

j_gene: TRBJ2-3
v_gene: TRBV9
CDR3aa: CASSPHPGGLGDTQYF

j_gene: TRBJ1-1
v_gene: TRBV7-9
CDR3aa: CASRRNRVLGMNTEAFF

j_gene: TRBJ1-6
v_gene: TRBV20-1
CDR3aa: CSARRYNSPLHF

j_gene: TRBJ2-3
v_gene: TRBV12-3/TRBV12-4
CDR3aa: CASTSGTGEWDTQYF

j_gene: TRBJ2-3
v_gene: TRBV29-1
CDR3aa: CSVEPSADTQYF

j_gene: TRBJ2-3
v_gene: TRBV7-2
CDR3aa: CASSHGQRFADTQYF

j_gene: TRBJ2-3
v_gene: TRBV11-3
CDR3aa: CASSLGLGRQRTDTQYF

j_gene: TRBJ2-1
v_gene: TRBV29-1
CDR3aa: CSGRLQGAQNEQFF

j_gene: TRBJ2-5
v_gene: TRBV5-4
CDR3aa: CASSLEPDQETQYF

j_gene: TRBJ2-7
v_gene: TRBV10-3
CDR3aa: CAISAGATSGVSYEQYF

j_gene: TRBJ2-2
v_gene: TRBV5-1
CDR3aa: CASSLEGLISGELFF

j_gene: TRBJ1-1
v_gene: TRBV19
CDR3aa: CASSSSGQLNTEAFF

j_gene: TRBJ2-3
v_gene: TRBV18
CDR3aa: CASSTLRGREGTDTQYF

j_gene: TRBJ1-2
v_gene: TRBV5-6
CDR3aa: CASSSVGQPYGYTF

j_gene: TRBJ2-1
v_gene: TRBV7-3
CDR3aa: CASSLKADEQFF

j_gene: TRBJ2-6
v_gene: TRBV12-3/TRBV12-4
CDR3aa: CASSTRQGPNVLTF